Below, 22 T cell receptor beta chains from the same sample are listed, as sequenced in a study of cytomegalovirus exposure and HLA in healthy donors. The PCR used 60 Vbeta and 13 Jbeta primers. Sequencing was performed with immunoSEQ multiplex PCR; in TCRdb, only in-frame clones are kept and a portion is missing. This sample has some 130,000 clones; 60% to 80% occur once, and the top ten carry over 2%. Sequenced input: PBMCs. Receptors were obtained from a man aged 25 to 40 in good health and CMV-seronegative.

This clone came up a few times. V and J are TRBV5-5 and TRBJ2-7; 8 bases are shared with TRBD1. The CDR3 has 12 amino acids. Germline V gene sequence: CDR1 SGHKS, CDR2 YYEKEE (reference sequence). The junction had 6 bases not matched to a gene; V was cut back by 10 bases and J by 3 bases. The CDR3 region has the DNA TGTGCCTTCCTGGGACAGGTCTACGAGCAGTACTTC. Translation gives CAFLGQVYEQYF.

The chain carries TRBV29-1 and TRBJ2-3; 7 bases align to TRBD2. V lost 6 bases and J lost 1; bases outside the gene matches: 7. Germline loops: CDR1 SQVTM, CDR2 ANQGSEA. The CDR3 has 14 residues. CDR3 nucleotides: TGCAGCGTCTGGGAGGGGTCGGGCACAGATACGCAGTATTTT. Protein: CSVWEGSGTDTQYF.

The CDR3 nucleotides are TGTGCCAGCAGTTACGGGACTAGCTCCGATGAGCAGTTCTTC. It is translated as CASSYGTSSDEQFF. The J gene is TRBJ2-1, the V gene TRBV6-5; 9 bases are shared with TRBD2. CDR3 length: 14 amino acids. Germline CDR1 and CDR2: MNHEY and SVGAGI. Germline trimming cut 2 bases from V and 8 bases from J; bases unmatched to any gene: 4.

This chain uses TRBV7-6 with TRBJ2-1; tentative D call: TRBD2 (6 bases). The CDR3 is 14 amino acids. CDR1 and CDR2 (germline): SGHVS, FNYEAQ. V shed 6 bases and J shed 9 bases, with 18 bases lying between them. Here the CDR3 reads CASSQAGRGAEQFF. The CDR3 DNA reads TGTGCCAGCAGTCAAGCGGGCCGCGGGGCTGAGCAGTTCTTC.

The rearrangement joins TRBV5-8 to TRBJ2-7; TRBD2 is a possible D gene (6 bases). V was trimmed by 5 bases and J by 3 bases, leaving 15 bases between them. This CDR3 is built from 14 residues. Germline CDR1 and CDR2: SGHTS and YDEGEE. CDR3 nucleotides: TGTGCCAGCAGTCTTGGTAGCGGAGGCTACGAGCAGTACTTC. Translated: CASSLGSGGYEQYF.

This rearrangement joins TRBV5-1 to TRBJ2-7; 10 nucleotides line up with TRBD2. CDR1 and CDR2 (germline): SGHRS, YFSETQ. This CDR3 has 17 residues. V shed 0 bases, J shed 3 bases, and the junction held 9 bases outside the gene matches. CDR3 bases: TGCGCCAGCAGCTTGGATCTAACCGGGACTAGCGTCTACGAGCAGTACTTC. Residues: CASSLDLTGTSVYEQYF.

The chain recombines TRBV7-2 with TRBJ2-7; 12 bases line up with TRBD2. Per germline, CDR1 SGHTA and CDR2 FQGNSA. CDR3 length: 16 residues. Unmatched junction bases numbered 3, after V lost 3 bases and J lost 0 bases. CDR3 in DNA: TGTGCCAGCAGCTTGGGACTAGCGGGTTCCTCCTACGAGCAGTACTTC. This translates into CASSLGLAGSSYEQYF.

V usage is TRBV5-4 and J usage is TRBJ2-7; TRBD1 agrees at 7 bases. CDR3 length: 15 amino acids. Germline-derived CDR1 and CDR2 are SGHNT and YYREEE (reference sequence). With 0 bases clipped from V and 1 base from J, the junction kept 4 bases outside the gene matches. CDR3 nucleotides: TGTGCCAGCAGCTTGGCGGGACAGCCGTCCTACGAGCAGTACTTC. Its translation is CASSLAGQPSYEQYF.

The chain joins TRBV19 to TRBJ1-2; D remains ambiguous. The CDR3 loop spans 13 amino acids. CDR1 is LNHDA, CDR2 SQIVND, per germline (reference sequence). Trimming removed 3 bases from V and 10 bases from J, with 15 bases in between. The CDR3 spells CASSIWANVAYTF. CDR3 sequence (DNA): TGTGCCAGTAGTATTTGGGCAAACGTGGCCTACACCTTC.

Note on this clone: One end of the junction is discordant with germline, which a read error may explain. The chain joins TRBV5-6 to TRBJ1-2; maybe TRBD1 (5 bases). Germline V CDR1 and CDR2: SGHDT, YYEEEE. The CDR3 is 13 amino acids. This CDR3 is CASSSGGGYGCTF. In nucleotides, the CDR3 is TGTGCCAGCAGCTCCGGGGGTGGCTATGGCTGCACCTTC.

The rearrangement joins TRBV12-5 to TRBJ2-1; the match to TRBD2 covers 8 bases. The CDR3 spans 14 residues. The germline gives CDR1 LGHNT, CDR2 FRNRAP. The V and J ends lost 6 bases and 7 bases, in that order; junction bases with no gene match: 8. Here the CDR3 reads CASGPSGSLNEQFF. CDR3 nucleotides: TGTGCTAGTGGCCCAAGCGGGAGTTTGAATGAGCAGTTCTTC. Full variable domain (rest looked up from reference TRBV12-5 and TRBJ2-1): DARVTQTPRHKVTEMGQEVTMRCQPILGHNTVFWYRQTMMQGLELLAYFRNRAPLDDSGMPKDRFSAEMPDATLATLKIQPSEPRDSAVYFCASGPSGSLNEQFFGPGTRLTVL.

This clone has just one count. V and J are TRBV6-6 and TRBJ1-2, with a possible D match to TRBD1 (5 bases). There are 15 residues in the CDR3. Trimming pared 7 bases from V and 8 bases from J, leaving 23 bases between. Per germline, CDR1 MNHNY and CDR2 SVGAGI (reference sequence). CDR3 in DNA: TGTGCCAGCACTTCGGCGGTCAGGGCTGACGGGGGCTACACCTTC. Translation gives CASTSAVRADGGYTF.

CDR3 residues: CASQGALTVEQYF. DNA for the CDR3: TGTGCCAGTCAGGGGGCTCTCACAGTCGAGCAGTACTTC. The chain has TRBV2 and TRBJ2-7; 8 nucleotides line up with TRBD1. Germline CDR1 reads SNHLY; CDR2 reads FYNNEI. The CDR3 has 13 residues. Trimming removed 9 bases from V and 6 bases from J; junction bases left unmatched: 10. Based on the CDR3 plus reference TRBV2 and TRBJ2-7, the full variable domain is EPEVTQTPSHQVTQMGQEVILRCVPISNHLYFYWYRQILGQKVEFLVSFYNNEISEKSEIFDDQFSVERPDGSNFTLKIRSTKLEDSAMYFCASQGALTVEQYFGPGTRLTVT.

The CDR3 DNA sequence: TGTGCCAGCAGCTTTGACAGGGGGGGGGATACGCAGTATTTT. It is translated as CASSFDRGGDTQYF. The chain couples TRBV5-5 to TRBJ2-3, with TRBD1 matching over 9 bases. This CDR3 has 14 residues. V lost 2 bases and J lost 6; bases outside the gene matches: 4. CDR1 and CDR2 from the germline V gene are SGHKS and YYEKEE (reference sequence).

The genes are TRBV2 and TRBJ2-3; 9 bases map to TRBD2. The CDR3 extends over 17 amino acids. The V and J ends lost 5 bases and 0 bases, in that order; junction bases with no gene match: 9. Germline values: CDR1 SNHLY, CDR2 FYNNEI. CDR3 sequence reads: CASSLELSGRSTDTQYF. Here the CDR3 DNA reads TGTGCCAGCAGTCTAGAGCTGAGCGGGAGGAGCACAGATACGCAGTATTTT.

This chain uses TRBV5-1 with TRBJ2-5, with 10 bases that match TRBD1. Germline values: CDR1 SGHRS, CDR2 YFSETQ. The CDR3 totals 15 residues. V dropped 1 base and J dropped 2; count of bases not matched to a gene: 2. CDR3 in amino acids: CASSLRQGAQETQYF. In DNA, the CDR3 is TGCGCCAGCAGCTTGAGACAGGGGGCTCAAGAGACCCAGTACTTC.

The chain combines TRBV5-6 with TRBJ2-3; 10 nucleotides match TRBD2. Germline assignment: CDR1 SGHDT and CDR2 YYEEEE. This CDR3 has 17 amino acids. V lost 0 bases and J lost 5; bases outside the gene matches: 9. The CDR3 DNA reads as TGTGCCAGCAGCTTGGGAACCACTAGCGGGGTCCTAGATACGCAGTATTTT. Protein: CASSLGTTSGVLDTQYF.

This clone was counted between two and nine times. This chain links TRBV11-2 with TRBJ2-7, with D hard to call. V was clipped by 6 bases and J by 6 bases, with 18 bases between them. The CDR3 covers 14 residues. Germline V gives CDR1 SGHAT, CDR2 FQNNGV. CDR3 protein: CASRPGQTTGEQYF. Written as DNA, the CDR3 is TGTGCCAGCAGACCCGGCCAAACAACGGGCGAGCAGTACTTC.

This clone was counted a few times. The V and J genes are TRBV7-2 and TRBJ2-5, with a possible D match to TRBD2 (5 bases). The CDR3 has 14 residues. From germline, CDR1 is SGHTA and CDR2 FQGNSA. V was shortened by 1 base and J by 4 bases, with 10 bases between the two germline ends. The CDR3 coding sequence is TGTGCCAGCAGCTTAGGAGGGCTGGTAGAGACCCAGTACTTC. Its protein is CASSLGGLVETQYF.

The V and J genes are TRBV7-8 and TRBJ2-1; TRBD1 agrees at 7 bases. V shed 1 base and J 6 bases; nucleotides not matched to a gene: 9. Germline CDR1 reads SGHVS; CDR2 reads FQNEAQ. This CDR3 is built from 16 residues. CDR3 sequence (DNA): TGTGCCAGCAGCTTAGTAACCGACAGGGTGGGCAATGAGCAGTTCTTC. Translation gives CASSLVTDRVGNEQFF.

V is TRBV9 and J is TRBJ2-7; 7 bases fit TRBD2. The CDR3 totals 16 residues. V dropped 3 bases and J dropped 3; count of bases not matched to a gene: 12. Germline V gene sequence: CDR1 SGDLS, CDR2 YYNGEE. This CDR3 reads CASSGGRGNWDYEQYF. CDR3 DNA sequence: TGTGCCAGCAGCGGAGGGAGGGGCAACTGGGACTACGAGCAGTACTTC.

The chain is built from TRBV5-1 and TRBJ2-7; 10 bases are shared with TRBD2. The CDR3 sequence is 15 residues long. Germline CDR1 SGHRS, CDR2 YFSETQ. V was pared by 4 bases and J by 5 bases, with 9 bases of the junction left unmatched. As DNA, the CDR3 is TGCGCCAGCAGCCAGACGACTAGCGGGTGGGACGAGCAGTACTTC. Amino acids: CASSQTTSGWDEQYF.